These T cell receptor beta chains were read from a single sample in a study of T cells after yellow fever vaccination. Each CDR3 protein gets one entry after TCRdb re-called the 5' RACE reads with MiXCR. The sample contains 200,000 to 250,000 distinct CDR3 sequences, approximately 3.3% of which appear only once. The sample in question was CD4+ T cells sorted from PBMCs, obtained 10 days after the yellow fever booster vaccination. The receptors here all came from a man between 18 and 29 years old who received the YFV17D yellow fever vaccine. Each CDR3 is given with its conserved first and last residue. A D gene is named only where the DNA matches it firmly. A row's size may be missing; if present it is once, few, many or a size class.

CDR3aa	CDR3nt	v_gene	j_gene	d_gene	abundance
CASSLAPGTGGGNGYTF	TGCGCCAGCAGCTTGGCCCCCGGGACAGGGGGAGGAAATGGCTACACCTTC	TRBV5-1	TRBJ1-2	TRBD1	many
CASRAGTSGGSSYNEQFF	TGTGCCAGCAGGGCCGGGACTAGCGGGGGGTCCTCCTACAATGAGCAGTTCTTC	TRBV7-2	TRBJ2-1	TRBD2	many
CATHEGTARDTQYF	TGTGCCACCCATGAGGGGACAGCACGCGATACGCAGTATTTT	TRBV24-1	TRBJ2-3	TRBD1	few
CASSPGRNTEAFF	TGTGCCAGCAGCCCCGGACGGAACACTGAAGCTTTCTTT	TRBV12-3/TRBV12-4	TRBJ1-1	.	many
CASSLDLPAKSDF	TGCGCCAGCAGCTTGGATTTGCCTGCAAAGTCGGACTTC	TRBV5-1	TRBJ2-5	.	many
CAIRRGDTGELFF	TGTGCCATCAGACGGGGGGACACCGGGGAGCTGTTTTTT	TRBV10-3	TRBJ2-2	TRBD2	many
CASSEATGDNQPQHF	TGTGCCAGCAGTGAAGCCACAGGGGACAATCAGCCCCAGCATTTT	TRBV25-1	TRBJ1-5	TRBD1	few
CSASPAGVQETQYF	TGCAGTGCTAGTCCAGCGGGGGTCCAAGAGACCCAGTACTTC	TRBV20-1	TRBJ2-5	TRBD2	many
CASSQQSHTGELFF	TGCGCCAGCAGCCAACAATCCCACACCGGGGAGCTGTTTTTT	TRBV4-3	TRBJ2-2	.	many
CASSGRREGTGELFF	TGTGCCAGCAGTGGCCGCAGGGAGGGCACCGGGGAGCTGTTTTTT	TRBV2	TRBJ2-2	TRBD2	.
CASSPGPGGAYEQYF	TGCGCCAGCAGCCCGGGGCCGGGAGGGGCTTACGAGCAGTACTTC	TRBV5-1	TRBJ2-7	TRBD2	many
CASSHRDRDETQYF	TGTGCCAGCAGCCATCGGGACAGGGATGAGACCCAGTACTTC	TRBV7-9	TRBJ2-5	TRBD1	many
CASRGSYNSPLHF	TGTGCCAGCCGGGGCTCCTATAATTCACCCCTCCACTTT	TRBV7-9	TRBJ1-6	.	many
CASSDGRPGTPLHF	TGTGCCAGCAGCGACGGACGGCCAGGGACACCCCTCCACTTT	TRBV12-3/TRBV12-4	TRBJ1-6	.	many
CASSYRDRGEQYF	TGTGCCAGCAGCTACCGGGACAGAGGGGAGCAGTACTTC	TRBV5-6	TRBJ2-7	TRBD1	few
CASSLGAQFNQPQHF	TGTGCCAGCAGTTTAGGTGCTCAGTTCAATCAGCCCCAGCATTTT	TRBV12-3/TRBV12-4	TRBJ1-5	.	few
CSARKSGGYNEQFF	TGCAGTGCTCGTAAATCCGGGGGCTACAATGAGCAGTTCTTC	TRBV20-1	TRBJ2-1	.	.
CASSSPRQGEGQYF	TGTGCCAGCAGCAGCCCTCGACAGGGAGAGGGGCAGTACTTC	TRBV11-1	TRBJ2-7	TRBD1	many
CASKPLPGPPNYGYTF	TGTGCCAGCAAACCCCTACCGGGGCCCCCCAACTATGGCTACACCTTC	TRBV12-3/TRBV12-4	TRBJ1-2	.	few
CASSLEAGPTEAFF	TGTGCCAGCAGCTTAGAAGCAGGGCCCACTGAAGCTTTCTTT	TRBV7-2	TRBJ1-1	.	.
CAWSGVDTQYF	TGTGCCTGGAGTGGGGTAGATACGCAGTATTTT	TRBV30	TRBJ2-3	.	many
CASSRPEETQYF	TGTGCCAGCAGTCGACCGGAGGAGACCCAGTACTTC	TRBV2	TRBJ2-5	.	few
CSGRTGGTGELFF	TGCAGTGGTCGGACAGGGGGGACCGGGGAGCTGTTTTTT	TRBV20-1	TRBJ2-2	TRBD1	.
CSARPGTQHGYTF	TGCAGTGCTAGGCCGGGGACCCAACATGGCTACACCTTC	TRBV20-1	TRBJ1-2	.	few